These 4 T cell receptor beta chains came from one sample sequenced in a study of blood T cell repertoires in acute mononucleosis (dated by TCRdb to 2018 to 2020). General conclusions and limits of the study: Both chains seemed to play a part in GLC-BM selection, with public TCRbeta motifs on BV14-BJ2 and BV20-BJ1 appearing together with a TCRalpha motif on AV5-AJ31.

The library was obtained by the immunoSEQ multiplex PCR assay. TCRdb mirrors the immuneACCESS table, restricted to in-frame sequences. Some clones are absent from its copies; in checked studies, under half trace to an unresolved V gene, and the reason for the others is unknown. Here the sample has thousands of clones; 25% occur a single time. Clones ranked in the top ten supply less than 50% of the sample. The sample's time point, from its label and the paper: convalescence about 6 months (5-8 months) after acute presentation (visit 7). Here the sequenced sample was EBV GLC epitope tetramer+ CD8+ T cells sorted from PBMCs, taken during convalescence from infectious mononucleosis. Interpreted using the paper, the cell subset or site label stands for: CD8 T cells binding tetramer with EBV BMLF1 280-288 peptide (GLC-BM). These receptor sequences come from a woman between 18 and 29 years old with infectious mononucleosis caused by EBV.

The gene calls are TRBV7-4 and TRBJ1-2, with a weak D call TRBD1 (6 bases). The germline gives CDR1 SGHVT, CDR2 SQSDAQ. The CDR3 is 14 amino acids. V gave up 5 bases and J gave up 4 bases, with 14 bases separating them. Here the CDR3 reads CASSDEGGPYGYTF. CDR3 nucleotides: TGTGCCAGCAGCGACGAGGGGGGGCCCTATGGCTACACCTTC. Filled out from reference TRBV7-4 and TRBJ1-2, the complete variable domain reads GAGVSQSPRYKVAKRGRDVALRCDSISGHVTLYWYRQTLGQGSEVLTYSQSDAQRDKSGRPSGRFSAERPERSVSTLKIQRTEQGDSAVYLCASSDEGGPYGYTFGSGTRLTVV.

Turning to this clone: One end of the junction varies from germline; a read error may be responsible. This chain uses TRBV4-1 with TRBJ2-7; 8 nucleotides line up with TRBD2. CDR1 MGHRA and CDR2 YSYEKL come from the germline V gene. CDR3 length: 16 residues. CDR3 sequence reads: CASSTPSGSSPYEQYF. For the CDR3, the DNA is TGTGCCAGCAGCACTCCTAGCGGGTCCTCGCCGTACGAGCAGTACTTC.

This clone appeared many times. This chain uses TRBV7-2 with TRBJ2-2; 8 positions agree with TRBD2. V gave up 0 bases and J gave up 5 bases; unmatched junction bases: 5. This CDR3 comprises 16 residues. CDR1 is SGHTA, CDR2 FQGNSA, per germline. Here the CDR3 DNA reads TGTGCCAGCAGCTTAGCGGGGACTAGAGTGACCGGGGAGCTGTTTTTT. Amino acid sequence: CASSLAGTRVTGELFF.

This clone was detected only a few times. This likely traces to a read error, being one base from a far larger clone. The same CDR3 is also encoded by other DNA sequences in this sample. J is TRBJ2-7 and V is TRBV4-1; D may be TRBD1 or TRBD2 (5 bases each). The CDR3 is made up of 14 amino acids. CDR1 MGHRA and CDR2 YSYEKL come from the germline V gene. V was trimmed by 6 bases and J by 6 bases, leaving 18 bases between them. In nucleotides, the CDR3 is TGCGCCAGCAGTTACGCCGGGACGGCAACCGAGCAGTACTTC. Protein: CASSYAGTATEQYF.